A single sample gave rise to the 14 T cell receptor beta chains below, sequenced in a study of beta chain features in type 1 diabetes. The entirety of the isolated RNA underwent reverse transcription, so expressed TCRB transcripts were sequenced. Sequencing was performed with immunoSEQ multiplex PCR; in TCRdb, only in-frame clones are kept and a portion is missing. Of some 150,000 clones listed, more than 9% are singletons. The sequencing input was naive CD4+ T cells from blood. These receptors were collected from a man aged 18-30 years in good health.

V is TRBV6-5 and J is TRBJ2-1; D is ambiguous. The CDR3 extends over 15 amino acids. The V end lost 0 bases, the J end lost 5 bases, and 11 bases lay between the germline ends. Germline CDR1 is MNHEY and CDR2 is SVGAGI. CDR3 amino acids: CASSYSLNGDNEQFF. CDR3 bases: TGTGCCAGCAGTTACTCTTTGAACGGAGACAATGAGCAGTTCTTC.

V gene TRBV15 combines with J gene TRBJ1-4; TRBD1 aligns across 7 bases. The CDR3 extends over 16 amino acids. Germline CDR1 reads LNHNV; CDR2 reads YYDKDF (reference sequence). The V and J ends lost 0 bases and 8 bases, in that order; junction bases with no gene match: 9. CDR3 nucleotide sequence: TGTGCCACCAGCAGAGATCGAAGGACAGGTTACGAAAAACTGTTTTTT. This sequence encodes CATSRDRRTGYEKLFF.

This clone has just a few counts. The CDR3 reads CASSAGGEGAKTQYF. The CDR3 DNA sequence: TGTGCCAGCAGCGCGGGTGGAGAGGGGGCGAAGACCCAGTACTTC. The chain joins TRBV7-9 to TRBJ2-5, with 7 bases identical to TRBD1. The V gene's germline CDR1 is SEHNR and CDR2 FQNEAQ (reference sequence). The V and J ends lost 5 bases and 6 bases, in that order; junction bases with no gene match: 12. The CDR3 covers 15 residues. The variable domain in full, completed from reference TRBV7-9 and TRBJ2-5, reads DTGVSQNPRHKITKRGQNVTFRCDPISEHNRLYWYRQTLGQGPEFLTYFQNEAQLEKSRLLSDRFSAERPKGSFSTLEIQRTEQGDSAMYLCASSAGGEGAKTQYFGPGTRLLVL.

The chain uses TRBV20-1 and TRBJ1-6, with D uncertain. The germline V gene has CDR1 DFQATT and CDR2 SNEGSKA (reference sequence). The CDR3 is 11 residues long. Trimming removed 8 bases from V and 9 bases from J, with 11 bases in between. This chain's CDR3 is CSTKSGSPLHF. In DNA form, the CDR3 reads TGCAGTACGAAGTCGGGTTCACCCCTCCACTTT.

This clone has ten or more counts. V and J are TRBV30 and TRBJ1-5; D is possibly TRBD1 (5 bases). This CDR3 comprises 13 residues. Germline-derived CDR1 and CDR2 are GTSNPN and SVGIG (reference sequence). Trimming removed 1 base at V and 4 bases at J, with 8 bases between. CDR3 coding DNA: TGTGCCTGGAGTGCGGCAGGGAATCAGCCCCAGCATTTT. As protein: CAWSAAGNQPQHF.

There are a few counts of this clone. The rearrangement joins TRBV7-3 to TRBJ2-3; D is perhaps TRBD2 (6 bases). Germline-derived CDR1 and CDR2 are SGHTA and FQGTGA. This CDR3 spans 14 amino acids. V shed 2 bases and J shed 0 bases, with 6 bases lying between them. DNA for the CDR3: TGTGCCAGCAGCTTACGGGGGAGCACAGATACGCAGTATTTT. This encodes CASSLRGSTDTQYF.

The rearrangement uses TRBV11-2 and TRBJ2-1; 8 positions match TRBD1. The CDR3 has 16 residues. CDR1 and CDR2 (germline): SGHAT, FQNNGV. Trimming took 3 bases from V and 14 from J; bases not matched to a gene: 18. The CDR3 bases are TGTGCCAGCAGCTTCTTCATGGGGGCAGGGGGCTTGGTGGAGTTCTTC. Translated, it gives CASSFFMGAGGLVEFF. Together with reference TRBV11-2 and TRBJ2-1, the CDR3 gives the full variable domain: EAGVAQSPRYKIIEKRQSVAFWCNPISGHATLYWYQQILGQGPKLLIQFQNNGVVDDSQLPKDRFSAERLKGVDSTLKIQPAKLEDSAVYLCASSFFMGAGGLVEFFGPGTRLTVL.

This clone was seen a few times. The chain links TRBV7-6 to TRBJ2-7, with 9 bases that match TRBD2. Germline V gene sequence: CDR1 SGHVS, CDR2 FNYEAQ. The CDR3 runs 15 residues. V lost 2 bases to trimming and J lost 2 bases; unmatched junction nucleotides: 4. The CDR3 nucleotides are TGTGCCAGCAGCTTATCGGCTAGCGGGGCCTACGAGCAGTACTTC. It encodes CASSLSASGAYEQYF.

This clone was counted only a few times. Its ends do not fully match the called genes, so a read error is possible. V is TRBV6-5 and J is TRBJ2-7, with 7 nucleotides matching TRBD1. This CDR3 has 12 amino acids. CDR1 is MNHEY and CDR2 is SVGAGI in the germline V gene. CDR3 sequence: CASSETFRDREF. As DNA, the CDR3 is TGTGCCAGCAGTGAAACGTTTAGAGACAGGGAGTTC.

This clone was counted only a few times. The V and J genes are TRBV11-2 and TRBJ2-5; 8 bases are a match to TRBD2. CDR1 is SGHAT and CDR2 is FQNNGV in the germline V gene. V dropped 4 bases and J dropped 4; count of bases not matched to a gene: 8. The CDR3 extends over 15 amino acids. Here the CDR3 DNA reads TGTGCCAGCAGCTCCGGGGGGGGTTTGGTAGAGACCCAGTACTTC. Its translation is CASSSGGGLVETQYF.

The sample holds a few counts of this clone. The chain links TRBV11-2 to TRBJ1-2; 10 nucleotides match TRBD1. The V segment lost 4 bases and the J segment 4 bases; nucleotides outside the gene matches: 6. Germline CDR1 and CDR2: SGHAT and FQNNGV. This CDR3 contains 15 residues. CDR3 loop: CASSSGQGDSYGYTF. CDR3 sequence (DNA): TGTGCCAGCAGCTCTGGACAGGGGGATAGCTATGGCTACACCTTC.

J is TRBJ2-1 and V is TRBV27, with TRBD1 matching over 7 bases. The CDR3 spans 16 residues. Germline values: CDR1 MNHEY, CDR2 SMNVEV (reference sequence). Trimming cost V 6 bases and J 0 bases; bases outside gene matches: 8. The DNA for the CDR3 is TGTGCCAGCAGGGGGGACAGACCCCACTCCTACAATGAGCAGTTCTTC. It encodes CASRGDRPHSYNEQFF.

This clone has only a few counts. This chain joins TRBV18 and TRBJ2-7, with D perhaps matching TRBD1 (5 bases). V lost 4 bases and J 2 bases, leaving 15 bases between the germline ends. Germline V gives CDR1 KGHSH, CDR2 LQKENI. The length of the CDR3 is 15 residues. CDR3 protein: CASSLNQGVPYEQYF. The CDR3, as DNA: TGTGCCAGCTCACTAAATCAGGGCGTCCCCTACGAGCAGTACTTC.

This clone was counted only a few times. CDR3 loop: CASSFGTAFREQYF. The DNA for the CDR3 is TGTGCCAGCAGCTTTGGGACAGCCTTTCGTGAGCAGTACTTC. The chain couples TRBV7-9 to TRBJ2-7; 7 positions match TRBD1. Per germline, CDR1 SEHNR and CDR2 FQNEAQ (reference sequence). The CDR3 runs 14 residues. J gave up 7 bases and V 3 bases, and 9 bases lay outside the gene matches. Variable domain in full (rest from reference TRBV7-9 and TRBJ2-7): DTGVSQNPRHKITKRGQNVTFRCDPISEHNRLYWYRQTLGQGPEFLTYFQNEAQLEKSRLLSDRFSAERPKGSFSTLEIQRTEQGDSAMYLCASSFGTAFREQYFGPGTRLTVT.